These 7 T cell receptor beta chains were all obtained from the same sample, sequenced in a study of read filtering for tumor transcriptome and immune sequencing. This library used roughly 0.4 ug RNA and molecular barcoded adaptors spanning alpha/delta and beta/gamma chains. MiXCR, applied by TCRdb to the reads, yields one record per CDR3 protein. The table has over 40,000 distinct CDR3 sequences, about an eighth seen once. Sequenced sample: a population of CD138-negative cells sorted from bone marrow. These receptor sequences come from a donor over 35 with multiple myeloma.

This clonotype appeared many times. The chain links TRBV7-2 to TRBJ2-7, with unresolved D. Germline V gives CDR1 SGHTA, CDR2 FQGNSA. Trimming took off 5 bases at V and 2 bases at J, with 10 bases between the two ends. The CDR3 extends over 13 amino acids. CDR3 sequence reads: CASSRDFTYEQYF. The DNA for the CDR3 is TGTGCCAGCAGCCGAGACTTTACCTACGAGCAGTACTTC.

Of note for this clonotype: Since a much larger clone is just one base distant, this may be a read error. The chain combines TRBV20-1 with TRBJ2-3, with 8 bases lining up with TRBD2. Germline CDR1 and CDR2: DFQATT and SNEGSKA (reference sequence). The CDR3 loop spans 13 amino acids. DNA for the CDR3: TGCAGCAGCGGGGGTAAGAGCACAGATACGCAGTATTTT. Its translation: CSSGGKSTDTQYF.

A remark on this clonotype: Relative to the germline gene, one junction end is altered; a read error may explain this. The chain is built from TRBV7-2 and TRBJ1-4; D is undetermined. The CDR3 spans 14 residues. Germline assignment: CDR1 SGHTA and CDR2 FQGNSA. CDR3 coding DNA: TGTGCCAGCAGCCCGGACGTTAGGGCGGAAAAACGGTTTTTT. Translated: CASSPDVRAEKRFF.

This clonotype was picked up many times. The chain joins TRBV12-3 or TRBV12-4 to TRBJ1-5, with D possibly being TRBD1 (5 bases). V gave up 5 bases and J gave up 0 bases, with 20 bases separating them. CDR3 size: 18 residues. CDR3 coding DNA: TGTGCCAGCAGTCCAAGGGGAGTGGGCCAATATAGCAATCAGCCCCAGCATTTT. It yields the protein CASSPRGVGQYSNQPQHF.

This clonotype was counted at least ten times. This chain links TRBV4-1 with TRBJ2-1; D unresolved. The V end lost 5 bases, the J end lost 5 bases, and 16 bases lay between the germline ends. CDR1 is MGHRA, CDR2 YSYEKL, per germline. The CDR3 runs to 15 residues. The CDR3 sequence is CASSSGLESNNEQFF. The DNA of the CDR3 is TGCGCCAGCAGCTCCGGGCTAGAATCGAACAATGAGCAGTTCTTC.

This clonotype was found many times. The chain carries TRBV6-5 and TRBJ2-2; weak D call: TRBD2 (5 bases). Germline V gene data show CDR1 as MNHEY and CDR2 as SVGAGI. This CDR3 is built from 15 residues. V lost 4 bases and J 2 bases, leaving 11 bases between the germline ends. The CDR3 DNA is TGTGCCAGCAGTTCCGGGATCATCAACACCGGGGAGCTGTTTTTT. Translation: CASSSGIINTGELFF.

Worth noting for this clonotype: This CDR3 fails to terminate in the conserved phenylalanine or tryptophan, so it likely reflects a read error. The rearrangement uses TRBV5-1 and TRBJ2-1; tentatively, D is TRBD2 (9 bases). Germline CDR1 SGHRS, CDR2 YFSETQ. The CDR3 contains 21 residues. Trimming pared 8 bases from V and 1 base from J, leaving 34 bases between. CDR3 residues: CARDRGKASGICWRSYNEQFL. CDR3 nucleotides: TGCGCCAGAGACAGGGGTAAGGCTAGCGGGATTTGTTGGAGGTCCTACAATGAGCAGTTCCTC.